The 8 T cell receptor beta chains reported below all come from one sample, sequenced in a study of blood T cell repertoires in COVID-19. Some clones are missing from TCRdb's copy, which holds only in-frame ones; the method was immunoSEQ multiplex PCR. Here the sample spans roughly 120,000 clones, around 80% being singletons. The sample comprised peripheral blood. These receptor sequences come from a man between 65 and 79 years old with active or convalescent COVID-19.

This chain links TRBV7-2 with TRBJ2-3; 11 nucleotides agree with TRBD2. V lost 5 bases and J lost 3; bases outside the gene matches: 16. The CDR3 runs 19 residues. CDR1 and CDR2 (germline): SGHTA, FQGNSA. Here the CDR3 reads CASSGMGSGREDGTDTQYF. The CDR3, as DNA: TGTGCCAGCAGCGGAATGGGTAGCGGGAGGGAGGACGGAACAGATACGCAGTATTTT. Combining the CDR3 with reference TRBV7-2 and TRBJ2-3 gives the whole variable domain GAGVSQSPSNKVTEKGKDVELRCDPISGHTALYWYRQSLGQGLEFLIYFQGNSAPDKSGLPSDRFSAERTGGSVSTLTIQRTQQEDSAVYLCASSGMGSGREDGTDTQYFGPGTRLTVL.

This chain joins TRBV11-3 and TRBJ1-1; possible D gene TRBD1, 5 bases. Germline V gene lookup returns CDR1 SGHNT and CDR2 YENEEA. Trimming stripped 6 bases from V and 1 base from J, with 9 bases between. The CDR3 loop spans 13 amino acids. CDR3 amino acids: CASRKQENTEAFF. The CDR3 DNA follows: TGTGCCAGCAGGAAACAGGAGAACACTGAAGCTTTCTTT.

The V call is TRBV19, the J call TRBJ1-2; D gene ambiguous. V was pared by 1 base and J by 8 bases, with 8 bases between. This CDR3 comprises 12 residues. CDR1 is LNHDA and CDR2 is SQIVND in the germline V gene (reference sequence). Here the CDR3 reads CASSIGGEGYTF. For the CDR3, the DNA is TGTGCCAGTAGTATAGGGGGAGAGGGCTACACCTTC.

The CDR3 sequence: CASSAMRGHSYEQYF. CDR3 DNA sequence: TGTGCCAGCAGTGCAATGCGGGGCCACTCCTACGAGCAGTACTTC. The chain employs TRBV2 and TRBJ2-7, with D possibly TRBD2 on 6 matching bases. This CDR3 spans 15 amino acids. CDR1 is SNHLY and CDR2 is FYNNEI in the germline V gene. V lost 4 bases and J 0 bases, leaving 13 bases between the germline ends. Full variable domain (remainder filled in from reference TRBV2 and TRBJ2-7): EPEVTQTPSHQVTQMGQEVILRCVPISNHLYFYWYRQILGQKVEFLVSFYNNEISEKSEIFDDQFSVERPDGSNFTLKIRSTKLEDSAMYFCASSAMRGHSYEQYFGPGTRLTVT.

For the CDR3, the DNA is TGTGCCAGCAGCAAAGAAGCGCACCCTGGGGCCAACGTCCTGACTTTC. This encodes CASSKEAHPGANVLTF. This chain links TRBV21-1 with TRBJ2-6; the D call TRBD2 from the table was never checked on the DNA. TRBV21-1 is marked as a pseudogene. The CDR3 covers 16 residues.

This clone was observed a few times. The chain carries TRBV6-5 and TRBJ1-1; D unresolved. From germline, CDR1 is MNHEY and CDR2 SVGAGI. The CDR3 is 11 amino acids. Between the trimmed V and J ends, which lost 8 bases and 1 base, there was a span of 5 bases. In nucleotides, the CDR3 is TGTGCCAGCGCGGCGAACACTGAAGCTTTCTTT. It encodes CASAANTEAFF.

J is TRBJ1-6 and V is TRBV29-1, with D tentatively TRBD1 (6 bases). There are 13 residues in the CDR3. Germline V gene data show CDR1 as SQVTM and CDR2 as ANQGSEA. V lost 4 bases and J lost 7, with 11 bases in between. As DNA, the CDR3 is TGCAGCGTTGTGACAGGCCCAAATTCACCCCTCCACTTT. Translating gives CSVVTGPNSPLHF.

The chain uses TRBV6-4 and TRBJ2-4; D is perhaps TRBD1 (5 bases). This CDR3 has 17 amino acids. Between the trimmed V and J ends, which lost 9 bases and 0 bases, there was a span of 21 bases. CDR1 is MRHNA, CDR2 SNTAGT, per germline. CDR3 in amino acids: CARIQGDGGKAKNIQYF. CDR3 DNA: TGTGCCAGGATCCAGGGTGACGGTGGAAAAGCCAAAAACATTCAGTACTTC.